A selection of T cell receptor beta chains follows, all from one sample in a study of blood T cell repertoires in COVID-19. Method: immunoSEQ multiplex PCR; TCRdb's copy keeps in-frame clones and lacks some. The sample holds 300,000 to 400,000 clones, 88% seen once. Input material: peripheral blood. The receptors here all came from a woman in her 70s with COVID-19, enrolled during active disease. CDR3s include the opening cysteine and the closing phenylalanine or tryptophan. A D gene is named only where the DNA matches it firmly. Some rows mark clone size as missing; the rest say once, few, many or name a class of expanded clone.

J gene,V gene,D gene,clone size,CDR3 protein,CDR3 DNA
TRBJ2-7,TRBV27,-,-,CASRLDGGSSYEQYF,TGTGCCAGCAGATTGGACGGAGGGAGCTCCTACGAGCAGTACTTC
TRBJ1-2,TRBV5-8,-,-,CASTTVANYGYTF,TGTGCCAGCACCACGGTAGCTAACTATGGCTACACCTTC
TRBJ1-3,TRBV7-6,-,-,CASSLGGVVNTIYF,TGTGCCAGCAGCTTAGGAGGAGTAGTAAACACCATATATTTT
TRBJ1-4,TRBV4-2,TRBD1,-,CASSQTGANEKLFF,TGTGCCAGCAGCCAAACAGGGGCTAATGAAAAACTGTTTTTT
TRBJ1-1,TRBV18,TRBD1,-,CASSPGQGEAEAFF,TGTGCCAGCTCACCAGGACAGGGGGAGGCTGAAGCTTTCTTT
TRBJ1-6,TRBV7-9,TRBD1,-,CASSPGTGGKALHF,TGTGCCAGCAGCCCTGGGACAGGGGGCAAGGCCCTCCACTTT
TRBJ2-5,TRBV6-1,TRBD1,-,CASSEAFWTGGQETQYF,TGTGCCAGCAGTGAAGCGTTCTGGACAGGGGGACAAGAGACCCAGTACTTC
TRBJ2-1,TRBV14,-,-,CASSQDPARFLEQFF,TGTGCCAGCAGCCAAGATCCTGCGAGGTTCCTCGAGCAGTTCTTC
TRBJ1-3,TRBV2,-,-,CASSVSTGTSGNTIYF,TGTGCCAGCAGTGTGTCGACAGGTACCTCTGGAAACACCATATATTTT
TRBJ1-2,TRBV28,-,-,CASSLWTAYNYGYTF,TGTGCCAGCAGTTTATGGACAGCCTATAACTATGGCTACACCTTC
TRBJ1-1,TRBV4-3,-,-,CASSQGTGLNTEAFF,TGCGCCAGCAGCCAAGGAACAGGGTTGAACACTGAAGCTTTCTTT
TRBJ1-4,TRBV4-1,-,-,CASSLTFFTNEKLFF,TGCGCCAGCAGCCTAACTTTTTTTACTAATGAAAAACTGTTTTTT
TRBJ1-2,TRBV6-5,TRBD1,-,CASTTGGDGYTF,TGTGCCAGCACTACAGGGGGGGACGGCTACACCTTC
TRBJ1-4,TRBV11-2,-,-,CASSFTRTAEKLFF,TGTGCCAGCAGCTTTACTCGGACAGCCGAAAAACTGTTTTTT
TRBJ2-1,TRBV19,TRBD2,-,CASSMGTSPYNEQFF,TGTGCCAGTAGTATGGGGACTAGCCCCTACAATGAGCAGTTCTTC
TRBJ1-2,TRBV18,-,-,CASSQGLPGYGYTF,TGTGCCAGCTCACAGGGACTGCCCGGCTATGGCTACACCTTC
TRBJ1-5,TRBV2,-,-,CASSGVQGPYQPQHF,TGTGCCAGCAGTGGGGTCCAGGGCCCATATCAGCCCCAGCATTTT
TRBJ2-7,TRBV5-1,TRBD1,-,CASSVGQGGYEQYF,TGCGCCAGCAGCGTGGGACAGGGGGGGTACGAGCAGTACTTC
TRBJ1-1,TRBV18,-,-,CASSLEGETEAFF,TGTGCCAGCTCACTCGAGGGGGAGACTGAAGCTTTCTTT
TRBJ1-3,TRBV9,-,-,CASSAWGDTIYF,TGTGCCAGCAGCGCCTGGGGGGACACCATATATTTT
TRBJ1-1,TRBV5-4,-,-,CASSLDPGETEAFF,TGTGCCAGCAGCTTGGACCCAGGGGAAACTGAAGCTTTCTTT
TRBJ2-3,TRBV3-1/TRBV3-2,-,-,CASSHGDTQYF,TGTGCCAGCAGTCACGGGGATACGCAGTATTTT
TRBJ2-3,TRBV9,-,-,CASASGSSTDTQYF,TGTGCCAGCGCAAGCGGGTCTAGCACAGATACGCAGTATTTT
TRBJ1-2,TRBV11-2,TRBD1,-,CASRQGEVGYGYTF,TGTGCCAGCAGACAGGGGGAGGTGGGGTATGGCTACACCTTC
TRBJ2-7,TRBV3-1/TRBV3-2,TRBD1,-,CASTQGAISKEQYF,TGTGCCAGCACACAGGGGGCAATATCGAAGGAGCAGTACTTC
TRBJ1-1,TRBV3-1/TRBV3-2,TRBD1,-,CASSHRRTGGGNTEAFF,TGTGCCAGCAGCCACAGGAGGACAGGTGGGGGGAACACTGAAGCTTTCTTT
TRBJ1-2,TRBV7-9,-,-,CASSSRGRENYGYTF,TGTGCCAGCAGCTCGAGGGGCCGGGAGAACTATGGCTACACCTTC
TRBJ2-7,TRBV27,-,few,CASSLRGTQYEQYF,TGTGCCAGCAGTTTAAGAGGGACTCAATACGAGCAGTACTTC
TRBJ1-5,TRBV5-1,-,once,CASSSTLNQPQHF,TGCGCCAGCAGCTCCACACTAAATCAGCCCCAGCATTTT
TRBJ1-5,TRBV4-1,-,once,CASSQVEGQDQPQHF,TGCGCCAGCAGCCAAGTGGAGGGGCAGGATCAGCCCCAGCATTTT
TRBJ1-1,TRBV7-9,-,-,CASSFPMNTEAFF,TGTGCCAGCAGCTTCCCCATGAACACTGAAGCTTTCTTT
TRBJ1-4,TRBV6-6,-,once,CASSYKGGDEKLFF,TGTGCCAGCAGCTACAAGGGGGGGGATGAAAAACTGTTTTTT
TRBJ1-2,TRBV30,TRBD1,once,CAWGQGAGYTF,TGTGCCTGGGGACAGGGGGCTGGCTACACCTTC
TRBJ2-1,TRBV9,-,-,CASSLQGGYNEQFF,TGTGCCAGCAGTCTCCAGGGAGGCTACAATGAGCAGTTCTTC
TRBJ2-3,TRBV7-2,TRBD2,-,CASSFRVAGVNTQYF,TGTGCCAGCAGCTTTAGAGTAGCGGGGGTAAATACGCAGTATTTT
TRBJ2-1,TRBV4-2,TRBD2,-,CASSRSTSGGANEQFF,TGTGCCAGCAGCCGCTCGACTAGCGGGGGGGCCAATGAGCAGTTCTTC
TRBJ2-4,TRBV7-9,-,-,CASSLSRPQGNIQYF,TGTGCCAGCAGCCTGTCCCGGCCCCAGGGTAACATTCAGTACTTC
TRBJ1-6,TRBV28,TRBD1,-,CASRQGPYNSPLHF,TGTGCCAGCCGACAGGGGCCTTATAATTCACCCCTCCACTTT
TRBJ2-3,TRBV7-6,TRBD2,-,CASSLAETGLAGDTQYF,TGTGCCAGCAGCTTAGCCGAGACGGGACTAGCGGGGGATACGCAGTATTTT
TRBJ2-7,TRBV5-6,TRBD1,-,CASSLVAGTGGEQYF,TGTGCCAGCAGCTTGGTCGCCGGGACAGGGGGAGAGCAGTACTTC